Below, 28 T cell receptor beta chains from the same sample are listed, as sequenced in a study of blood T cell repertoires in COVID-19. Libraries were prepared by immunoSEQ multiplex PCR; TCRdb keeps only in-frame clonotypes and omits some of them. Of about 410,000 clones in the sample, approximately 90% were seen once. The sample comprised peripheral blood. Source of these receptors: a woman in her twenties or thirties with active or convalescent COVID-19.

This clone was seen only a few times. This chain connects TRBV11-3 to TRBJ1-1, with a weak D call TRBD1 (6 bases). The CDR3 contains 13 residues. The V end lost 5 bases, the J end lost 1 base, and 8 bases lay between the germline ends. CDR1 is SGHNT and CDR2 is YENEEA in the germline V gene. The CDR3, as DNA: TGTGCCAGCAGCGACAGGAGGAACACTGAAGCTTTCTTT. It codes for CASSDRRNTEAFF.

The chain is built from TRBV3-1 (or the pseudogene TRBV3-2) and TRBJ1-2; D is ambiguous. The germline V and J ends were trimmed by 6 bases and 0 bases, with 23 bases remaining between them. The germline CDR1 and CDR2 sequences are LGHDT and YNNKEL (reference sequence). The CDR3 length is 18 residues. As DNA, the CDR3 is TGTGCCAGCAGTCAAAAGAGAGGAGTACTAACTACTAACTATGGCTACACCTTC. It encodes CASSQKRGVLTTNYGYTF.

V gene TRBV7-2 combines with J gene TRBJ1-1, with unresolved D. CDR1 and CDR2 from the germline V gene are SGHTA and FQGNSA. Trimming shortened V by 5 bases and J by 2 bases, and 12 bases separated the two germline ends. The CDR3 is 14 residues long. CDR3 in amino acids: CASSEWTTNTEAFF. The CDR3 DNA sequence: TGTGCCAGCAGCGAATGGACTACTAACACTGAAGCTTTCTTT.

The chain is built from TRBV5-1 and TRBJ2-1; 12 bases map to TRBD2. Germline V gene sequence: CDR1 SGHRS, CDR2 YFSETQ. The CDR3 spans 15 residues. Trimming at V came to 1 base and at J to 5 bases, leaving 1 base not matched to a gene. This CDR3 is CASSLWTSGDNEQFF. CDR3 coding DNA: TGCGCCAGCAGCTTGTGGACTAGCGGGGACAATGAGCAGTTCTTC. The full variable domain, its missing parts supplied by reference TRBV5-1 and TRBJ2-1, is KAGVTQTPRYLIKTRGQQVTLSCSPISGHRSVSWYQQTPGQGLQFLFEYFSETQRNKGNFPGRFSGRQFSNSRSEMNVSTLELGDSALYLCASSLWTSGDNEQFFGPGTRLTVL.

This rearrangement joins TRBV30 to TRBJ1-3; 7 nucleotides match TRBD1. This CDR3 is built from 12 residues. Unmatched junction bases numbered 10, after V lost 3 bases and J lost 14 bases. CDR1 and CDR2 from the germline V gene are GTSNPN and SVGIG (reference sequence). CDR3 sequence: CAWRGTGTDLYF. In DNA, the CDR3 is TGTGCCTGGAGGGGGACCGGGACAGATCTATATTTT.

This clone was seen more than once but under ten times. This chain connects TRBV10-3 to TRBJ1-5, with unresolved D. The germline V gene encodes CDR1 ENHRY and CDR2 SYGVKD. The CDR3 totals 13 residues. With 2 bases removed from V and 4 bases from J, the gap between germline ends came to 6 bases. CDR3 nucleotide sequence: TGTGCCATCAGTGAGACAGCTAATCAGCCCCAGCATTTT. Encoded protein: CAISETANQPQHF.

This rearrangement joins TRBV27 to TRBJ1-1; 8 bases align to TRBD1. The length of the CDR3 is 16 residues. The V and J ends lost 5 bases and 4 bases, in that order; junction bases with no gene match: 12. Germline loops: CDR1 MNHEY, CDR2 SMNVEV (reference sequence). The CDR3 nucleotides are TGTGCCAGCAGTCCCCTCTTGGGCAGGGGGCCCACTGAAGCTTTCTTT. It is translated as CASSPLLGRGPTEAFF.

The chain employs TRBV6-6 and TRBJ1-2, with 7 bases that match TRBD1. J gave up 5 bases and V 6 bases, and 6 bases lay outside the gene matches. The CDR3 has 13 residues. Per the germline V gene, CDR1 is MNHNY and CDR2 is SVGAGI (reference sequence). CDR3 sequence: CASSRDSVYGYTF. The CDR3 bases are TGTGCCAGCAGCCGGGACAGCGTATATGGCTACACCTTC.

V usage is TRBV4-2 and J usage is TRBJ2-2, with 9 bases fitting TRBD2. Germline-derived CDR1 and CDR2 are LGHNA and YNFKEQ. CDR3 length equals 19 residues. With V trimmed by 1 base and J by 2 bases, 11 bases remained unmatched. The CDR3 DNA reads as TGTGCCAGCAGCCAAGGAGTCGGGTTAGCGGGGGCCAACACCGGGGAGCTGTTTTTT. Amino acid sequence: CASSQGVGLAGANTGELFF.

V usage is TRBV29-1 and J usage is TRBJ1-2; D is perhaps TRBD1 (5 bases). The CDR3 covers 18 residues. The V end lost 3 bases, the J end lost 0 bases, and 23 bases lay between the germline ends. CDR1 SQVTM and CDR2 ANQGSEA come from the germline V gene. The CDR3 nucleotides read TGCAGCGTTGATTTGGGCCCACGGGGGGTTAGGACTAACTATGGCTACACCTTC. Protein: CSVDLGPRGVRTNYGYTF.

This clone was recorded only once. A read error may account for a junction end that differs from germline. This chain connects TRBV3-1 (or the pseudogene TRBV3-2) to TRBJ2-7; 8 nucleotides agree with TRBD2. This CDR3 is 12 amino acids long. Per the germline V gene, CDR1 is LGHDT and CDR2 is YNNKEL (reference sequence). The CDR3 nucleotides are TGTGCCAGCAGCCAAGCTGGCAGCGGGAGAAAATTC. This translates into CASSQAGSGRKF.

This chain joins TRBV6-5 and TRBJ2-7; tentatively, D is TRBD2 (6 bases). Germline CDR1 MNHEY, CDR2 SVGAGI. This CDR3 comprises 13 residues. Trimming removed 6 bases at V and 2 bases at J, with 11 bases between. The CDR3, as DNA: TGTGCCAGCAGCTTGGGACTCACCTACGAGCAGTACTTC. Its protein is CASSLGLTYEQYF.

The V call is TRBV4-1, the J call TRBJ1-2; 7 nucleotides line up with TRBD1. Trimming removed 5 bases from V and 2 bases from J; junction bases left unmatched: 8. The CDR3 has 15 amino acids. Germline V lookup: CDR1 MGHRA, CDR2 YSYEKL. In nucleotides, the CDR3 is TGCGCCAGCAGCACCCGGACAGGTGAGAACTATGGCTACACCTTC. Protein product: CASSTRTGENYGYTF.

The chain uses TRBV18 and TRBJ1-4; tentatively, D is TRBD1 (5 bases). Per germline, CDR1 KGHSH and CDR2 LQKENI. The CDR3 spans 17 residues. V lost 0 bases and J lost 5, with 16 bases in between. CDR3 bases: TGTGCCAGCTCACCACCGGGTTCGGGCAGGGCGAATGAAAAACTGTTTTTT. Translated, it gives CASSPPGSGRANEKLFF. Variable domain in full (rest from reference TRBV18 and TRBJ1-4): NAGVMQNPRHLVRRRGQEARLRCSPMKGHSHVYWYRQLPEEGLKFMVYLQKENIIDESGMPKERFSAEFPKEGPSILRIQQVVRGDSAAYFCASSPPGSGRANEKLFFGSGTQLSVL.

The chain couples TRBV3-1 (or the pseudogene TRBV3-2) to TRBJ1-6; D gene unclear. The CDR3 is 14 residues long. V gave up 2 bases and J gave up 9 bases, with 11 bases separating them. Germline V CDR1 and CDR2: LGHDT, YNNKEL (reference sequence). The CDR3 nucleotides read TGTGCCAGCAGCCAAAGCGTTGCGGGTTCACCCCTCCACTTT. Protein: CASSQSVAGSPLHF.

The chain employs TRBV18 and TRBJ1-1; 7 bases agree with TRBD1. The CDR3 has 22 residues. Germline loops: CDR1 KGHSH, CDR2 LQKENI. Trimming cost V 3 bases and J 0 bases; bases outside gene matches: 25. The chain's CDR3 is CASSPQLFRDSTSGTMNTEAFF. The CDR3 coding sequence is TGTGCCAGCTCACCGCAGCTGTTCCGGGACAGCACCTCAGGGACCATGAACACTGAAGCTTTCTTT.

The chain joins TRBV3-1 (or the pseudogene TRBV3-2) to TRBJ2-3, with 11 nucleotides matching TRBD2. Looked up from germline, CDR1 is LGHDT and CDR2 is YNNKEL (reference sequence). The CDR3 consists of 19 residues. The junction had 14 bases not matched to a gene; V was cut back by 2 bases and J by 4 bases. In DNA form, the CDR3 reads TGTGCCAGCAGCCAAACTCCTGGCGGGCTAGCGGGGGGCTCAGATACGCAGTATTTT. It translates to CASSQTPGGLAGGSDTQYF.

The chain has TRBV27 and TRBJ1-1; 8 bases map to TRBD1. The CDR3 contains 16 residues. The germline V gene encodes CDR1 MNHEY and CDR2 SMNVEV (reference sequence). Trimming removed 5 bases from V and 0 bases from J; junction bases left unmatched: 8. The CDR3 sequence is CASSLLRGPMNTEAFF. The CDR3 region has the DNA TGTGCCAGCAGTCTACTCAGGGGGCCCATGAACACTGAAGCTTTCTTT.

The chain is built from TRBV10-3 and TRBJ1-6; no firm D call. The CDR3 is 15 residues long. The germline V and J ends were trimmed by 2 bases and 8 bases, with 13 bases remaining between them. Germline CDR1 is ENHRY and CDR2 is SYGVKD. CDR3 amino acids: CAISEGGSTDSPLHF. CDR3 in DNA: TGTGCCATCAGTGAGGGTGGGTCCACAGATTCACCCCTCCACTTT.

The J gene is TRBJ2-7, the V gene TRBV7-6; 7 bases are a match to TRBD2. Germline loops: CDR1 SGHVS, CDR2 FNYEAQ. The CDR3 length is 15 residues. J gave up 6 bases and V 5 bases, and 13 bases lay outside the gene matches. The CDR3 nucleotides read TGTGCCAGCAGCGTAGAGGCCGCGGGAGTGGGCGAGCAGTACTTC. Translation: CASSVEAAGVGEQYF.

The sample holds one count of this clone. The chain carries TRBV19 and TRBJ2-2; D may be TRBD1 (6 bases). The V end was cut by 5 bases, the J end by 1 base, with 8 bases between. CDR3 length: 14 residues. Germline assignment: CDR1 LNHDA and CDR2 SQIVND (reference sequence). This CDR3 is CASSLGQNTGELFF. The DNA for the CDR3 is TGTGCCAGTAGTTTGGGACAGAACACCGGGGAGCTGTTTTTT.

The rearrangement joins TRBV5-4 to TRBJ1-2; 7 nucleotides align to TRBD1. V was pared by 1 base and J by 3 bases, with 9 bases of the junction left unmatched. The CDR3 extends over 16 amino acids. Germline V gene lookup returns CDR1 SGHNT and CDR2 YYREEE (reference sequence). The CDR3 reads CASSLNGIGGDYGYTF. CDR3 in DNA: TGTGCCAGCAGCTTGAATGGTATAGGGGGCGACTATGGCTACACCTTC. The full variable domain, its missing parts supplied by reference TRBV5-4 and TRBJ1-2, is ETGVTQSPTHLIKTRGQQVTLRCSSQSGHNTVSWYQQALGQGPQFIFQYYREEENGRGNFPPRFSGLQFPNYSSELNVNALELDDSALYLCASSLNGIGGDYGYTFGSGTRLTVV.

This chain uses TRBV7-9 with TRBJ2-1; D may be TRBD2 (6 bases). This CDR3 has 12 residues. Between the trimmed V and J ends, which lost 3 bases and 14 bases, there was a span of 14 bases. Germline CDR1 SEHNR, CDR2 FQNEAQ (reference sequence). CDR3 sequence (DNA): TGTGCCAGCAGCTTTGGGGGGTATTGGGAGTTCTTC. It is translated as CASSFGGYWEFF.

This chain joins TRBV6-5 and TRBJ1-2, with 11 bases lining up with TRBD1. The CDR3 is made up of 14 amino acids. Germline-derived CDR1 and CDR2 are MNHEY and SVGAGI. V shed 6 bases and J 5 bases; nucleotides not matched to a gene: 5. CDR3 in amino acids: CASSGTGGSYGYTF. CDR3 nucleotide sequence: TGTGCCAGCAGCGGGACAGGGGGAAGTTATGGCTACACCTTC.

This clone was recorded a few times. The rearrangement links TRBV3-1 (or the pseudogene TRBV3-2) to TRBJ2-7; 9 nucleotides align to TRBD1. Germline CDR1 reads LGHDT; CDR2 reads YNNKEL (reference sequence). This CDR3 region has 17 residues. The J segment lost 0 bases and the V segment lost 4 bases, leaving 10 bases of the junction unmatched. Written as DNA, the CDR3 is TGTGCCAGCAGCCGCCGAACAGGGGGCGCTTTCTCCTACGAGCAGTACTTC. It translates to CASSRRTGGAFSYEQYF.

The chain has TRBV27 and TRBJ2-7; D remains ambiguous. Looked up from germline, CDR1 is MNHEY and CDR2 is SMNVEV (reference sequence). V was trimmed by 2 bases and J by 6 bases, leaving 11 bases between them. The CDR3 spans 13 residues. CDR3 nucleotide sequence: TGTGCCAGCAGTTTACAGGTTACTGGCGAGCAGTACTTC. Its protein product is CASSLQVTGEQYF.

The chain links TRBV4-1 to TRBJ1-5; D may be TRBD1 (6 bases). Trimming removed 4 bases from V and 9 bases from J, with 16 bases in between. Per germline, CDR1 MGHRA and CDR2 YSYEKL. This CDR3 contains 14 residues. CDR3 sequence reads: CASSPPGTITPQHF. DNA for the CDR3: TGCGCCAGCAGCCCACCCGGGACAATCACGCCCCAGCATTTT.

The chain employs TRBV5-6 and TRBJ1-2; 7 nucleotides match TRBD1. The length of the CDR3 is 14 residues. The germline CDR1 and CDR2 sequences are SGHDT and YYEEEE. V was pared by 4 bases and J by 4 bases, with 7 bases of the junction left unmatched. In nucleotides, the CDR3 is TGTGCCAGCAGCCTCCCGACAGGGTTCTATGGCTACACCTTC. Amino acid sequence: CASSLPTGFYGYTF.